These T cell receptor beta chains were read from a single sample in a study of cytomegalovirus exposure and HLA in healthy donors. Profiling relied on immunoSEQ multiplex PCR, and the TCRdb table lists in-frame clones only, not all of them. The sample lists more than 150,000 clones; about four fifths were seen once. Sequencing used PBMCs. These receptors were taken from a woman aged 50 to 60 in good health and CMV-seropositive. Each CDR3 is given with its conserved first and last residue. Fields, in order: J gene, D gene, V gene, CDR3 protein. D genes are given only for firm matches.

TRBJ1-3	-	TRBV6-5	CASKGLGNTIYF
TRBJ1-6	TRBD1	TRBV7-3	CASSSGQGGPYNSPLHF
TRBJ2-3	TRBD2	TRBV5-1	CASRDSGVRTDTQYF
TRBJ2-7	TRBD1	TRBV6-1	CASSGQGSRDEQYF
TRBJ1-1	TRBD1	TRBV28	CASRGGQGKAFF
TRBJ2-1	-	TRBV14	CASSQVTSYNEQFF
TRBJ1-5	-	TRBV6-6	CASRQTEYSNQPQHF
TRBJ1-4	-	TRBV6-6	CASRFLLANEKLFF
TRBJ1-1	-	TRBV9	CASSVGEVRNTEAFF
TRBJ2-3	-	TRBV27	CASSIGHGDTQYF
TRBJ1-3	-	TRBV5-1	CASSPDSAISGNTIYF
TRBJ2-1	-	TRBV7-8	CASSSGGGGGRGEQFF
TRBJ2-2	TRBD2	TRBV5-1	CASSLQTGGTGELFF
TRBJ2-7	-	TRBV11-1	CASSSQGSSYEQYF
TRBJ2-3	TRBD2	TRBV27	CASSSYLALSGGARNTDTQYF
TRBJ2-4	-	TRBV4-1	CASSQPSGEGVAKNIQYF
TRBJ2-3	TRBD2	TRBV4-3	CASSQEASGGAYTQYF
TRBJ2-1	TRBD2	TRBV5-4	CASRLAGGNEQFF
TRBJ1-2	TRBD1	TRBV18	CASSPPDRGRGYTF
TRBJ1-1	-	TRBV4-3	CASSQDLSQGAFF
TRBJ2-7	-	TRBV7-2	CASSVLRGGAYEQYF
TRBJ1-2	-	TRBV2	CASSEGLNYGYTF
TRBJ1-5	-	TRBV4-3	CASSQDGRDQPQHF
TRBJ1-4	-	TRBV6-5	CASSYSGVRGNEKLFF
TRBJ1-6	-	TRBV5-5	CASSLEGNSPLHF
TRBJ2-1	TRBD2	TRBV27	CASSPWTSGGEQFF
TRBJ1-1	-	TRBV4-3	CASSQGINSPAEAFF
TRBJ1-2	TRBD1	TRBV6-1	CASSDATGVGYTF
TRBJ1-5	-	TRBV6-6	CASSYASSGDQPQHF
TRBJ2-6	-	TRBV7-2	CASSRDPGIGANVLTF
TRBJ2-7	TRBD2	TRBV7-2	CASSPGTSGVYEQYF
TRBJ2-7	-	TRBV7-8	CASSSRGAAREQYF
TRBJ1-2	-	TRBV5-1	CASRPGTNYGYTF
TRBJ1-6	-	TRBV27	CASSVARGDNSPLHF
TRBJ2-3	TRBD2	TRBV10-3	CAISGTSGVTDTQYF
TRBJ1-4	-	TRBV30	CAWSVGGTNEKLFF
TRBJ2-5	TRBD2	TRBV11-3	CASSSSGGKTQYF
TRBJ1-3	-	TRBV7-7	CASSAGPGNTIYF
TRBJ2-7	-	TRBV19	CASSALRQAPYEQYF
TRBJ1-1	-	TRBV28	CASSFSLGAGPCEAFF
TRBJ2-2	-	TRBV19	CASSPLGLNTGELFF
TRBJ2-7	-	TRBV7-2	CASSSAAGLAYEQYF
TRBJ2-3	-	TRBV6-1	CASSVNTDTQYF
TRBJ2-5	-	TRBV4-2	CASSQEEGHSSQYF
TRBJ2-1	TRBD2	TRBV5-1	CASSKIAGGPANEQFF
TRBJ2-3	-	TRBV5-1	CASSLGLGGNTDTQYF
TRBJ2-7	-	TRBV6-5	CASSEARNEQYF
TRBJ2-1	-	TRBV30	CAWSVHYEQFF
TRBJ2-1	TRBD2	TRBV11-2	CASSLGRTSGGDNEQFF
-	TRBD1	TRBV4-1	CASSGRTGTGKDEQYF
TRBJ2-7	TRBD2	TRBV4-1	CASSQEGHSGVSYYEQYF
TRBJ2-1	TRBD2	TRBV2	CASRGTSGNNEQFF
TRBJ1-2	-	TRBV13	CASRYGSGGWDGYTF
TRBJ2-3	TRBD2	TRBV27	CASSSLAGGWADTQYF